This TCR beta chain was obtained from a study of T cell responses to AZD1222 COVID-19 vaccine. Study-level background: Second doses were pooled across both intervals (about 4 or about 12 weeks). Findings and limits, study-wide: Clonal diversity was possibly underestimated, and the donors were mostly white British, with more females. Once two AZD1222 doses were given, Spike-specific TCR breadth and depth went up.

Looked up from germline, CDR1 is KGHSH and CDR2 is LQKENI. This CDR3 contains 15 residues. Between the trimmed V and J ends, which lost 2 bases and 0 bases, there was a span of 9 bases. TCRdb keeps only in-frame clones here, not all; method: immunoSEQ multiplex PCR. Of about 130,000 clones listed, more than 75% were seen once; the top ten hold roughly a tenth. This clone was detected once. The antigen is not known. The chain is built from TRBV18 and TRBJ2-3, with D unresolved. The sequence came from an adult in good health. The material sequenced was peripheral blood, taken on day 0 of AZD1222 vaccination. The CDR3 is CASSPSHRSTDTQYF. DNA of the CDR3: TGTGCCAGCTCACCAAGTCACCGAAGCACAGATACGCAGTATTTT.